This entry features one TCR beta chain sequence. The data stem from a study of blood T cell repertoires in COVID-19. Across the whole study: The cDNA or gDNA used as material had been derived from T cells, B-cell-depleted T cells, or PBMCs.

In the source study's methods: The authors estimated nucleated cell counts from reference gene primer amplification. Libraries were prepared by immunoSEQ multiplex PCR; TCRdb keeps only in-frame clonotypes and omits some of them. V and J calls and clone size are copied from that table; D and trimming were computed from the DNA. The repertoire holds 250,000 to 350,000 clones, with 86% as singletons. Trimming took 1 base from V and 4 from J, leaving 11 bases between them. The germline CDR1 and CDR2 sequences are MGHRA and YSYEKL. This CDR3 is 15 amino acids long. V is TRBV4-1 and J is TRBJ1-3, with TRBD1 as a possible D gene (5 bases). The sample comprised peripheral blood. This TCR derives from a woman aged 25 to 39 with active or convalescent COVID-19. CDR3 sequence: CASSQVGQGGNTIYF. The CDR3 DNA follows: TGCGCCAGCAGCCAAGTTGGGCAGGGAGGAAACACCATATATTTT.